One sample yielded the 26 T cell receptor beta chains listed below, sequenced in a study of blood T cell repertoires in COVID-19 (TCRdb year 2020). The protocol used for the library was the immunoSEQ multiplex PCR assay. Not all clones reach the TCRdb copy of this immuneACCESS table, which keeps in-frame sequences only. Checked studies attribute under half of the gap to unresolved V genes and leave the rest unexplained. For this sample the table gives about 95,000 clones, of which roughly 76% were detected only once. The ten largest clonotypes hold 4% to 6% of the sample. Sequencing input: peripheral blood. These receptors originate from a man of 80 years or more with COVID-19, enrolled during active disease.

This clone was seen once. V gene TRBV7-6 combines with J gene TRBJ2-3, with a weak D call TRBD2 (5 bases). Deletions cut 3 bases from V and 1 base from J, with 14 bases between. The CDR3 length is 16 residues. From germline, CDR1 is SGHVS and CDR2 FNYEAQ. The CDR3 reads CASSLVGGSGTDTQYF. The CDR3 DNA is TGTGCCAGCAGCTTGGTGGGCGGGTCAGGCACAGATACGCAGTATTTT.

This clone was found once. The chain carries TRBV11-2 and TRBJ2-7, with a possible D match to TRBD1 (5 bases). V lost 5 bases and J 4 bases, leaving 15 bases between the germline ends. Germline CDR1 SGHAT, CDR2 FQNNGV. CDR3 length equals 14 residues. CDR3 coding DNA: TGTGCCAGCAGCCGCCTTTTTCAGGGATACGAGCAGTACTTC. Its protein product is CASSRLFQGYEQYF.

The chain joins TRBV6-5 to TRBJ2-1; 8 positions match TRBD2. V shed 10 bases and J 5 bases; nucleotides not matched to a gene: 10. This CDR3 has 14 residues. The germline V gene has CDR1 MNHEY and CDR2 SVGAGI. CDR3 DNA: TGTGCCACACAGGGCCGGGAGGGCAACAATGAGCAGTTCTTC. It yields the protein CATQGREGNNEQFF.

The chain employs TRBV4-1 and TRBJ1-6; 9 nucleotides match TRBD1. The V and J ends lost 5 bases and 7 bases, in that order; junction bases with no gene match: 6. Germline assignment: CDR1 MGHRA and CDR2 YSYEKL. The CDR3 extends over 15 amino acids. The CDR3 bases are TGCGCCAGCAGCTTAACCGGGACAGGGAATTCACCCCTCCACTTT. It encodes CASSLTGTGNSPLHF.

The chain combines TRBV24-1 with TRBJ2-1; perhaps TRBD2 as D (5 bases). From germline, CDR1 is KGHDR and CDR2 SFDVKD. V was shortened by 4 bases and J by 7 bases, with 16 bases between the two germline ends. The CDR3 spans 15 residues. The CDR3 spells CATSDRGLQVNEQFF. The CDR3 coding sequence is TGTGCCACCAGTGACCGCGGGCTGCAGGTGAATGAGCAGTTCTTC.

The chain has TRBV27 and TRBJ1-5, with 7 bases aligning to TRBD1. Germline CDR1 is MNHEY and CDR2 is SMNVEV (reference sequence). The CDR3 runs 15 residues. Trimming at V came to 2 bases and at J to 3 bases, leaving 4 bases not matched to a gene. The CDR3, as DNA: TGTGCCAGCAGTTTAATGGGACAGCCCAATCAGCCCCAGCATTTT. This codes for CASSLMGQPNQPQHF.

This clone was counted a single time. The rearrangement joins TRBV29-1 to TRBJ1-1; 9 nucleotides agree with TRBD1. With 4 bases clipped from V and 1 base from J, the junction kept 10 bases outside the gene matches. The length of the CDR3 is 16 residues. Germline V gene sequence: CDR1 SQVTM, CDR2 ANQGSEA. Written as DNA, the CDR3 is TGCAGCGTTGGGGGGATACAGGGGGCGCAGAACACTGAAGCTTTCTTT. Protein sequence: CSVGGIQGAQNTEAFF. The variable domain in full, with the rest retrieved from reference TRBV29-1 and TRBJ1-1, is SAVISQKPSRDICQRGTSLTIQCQVDSQVTMMFWYRQQPGQSLTLIATANQGSEATYESGFVIDKFPISRPNLTFSTLTVSNMSPEDSSIYLCSVGGIQGAQNTEAFFGQGTRLTVV.

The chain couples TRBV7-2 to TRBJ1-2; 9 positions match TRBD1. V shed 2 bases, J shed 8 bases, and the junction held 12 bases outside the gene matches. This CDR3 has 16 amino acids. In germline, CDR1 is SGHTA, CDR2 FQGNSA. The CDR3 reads CASSLPGGQGSFGYTF. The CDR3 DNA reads TGTGCCAGCAGCTTACCCGGAGGACAGGGGAGTTTCGGCTACACCTTC.

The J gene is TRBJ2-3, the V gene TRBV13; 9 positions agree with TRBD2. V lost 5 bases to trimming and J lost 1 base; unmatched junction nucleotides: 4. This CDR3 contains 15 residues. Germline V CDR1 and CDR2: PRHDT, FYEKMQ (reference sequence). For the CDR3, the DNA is TGTGCCAGCAGCCCCAAGCGGGAGGGCACAGATACGCAGTATTTT. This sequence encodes CASSPKREGTDTQYF.

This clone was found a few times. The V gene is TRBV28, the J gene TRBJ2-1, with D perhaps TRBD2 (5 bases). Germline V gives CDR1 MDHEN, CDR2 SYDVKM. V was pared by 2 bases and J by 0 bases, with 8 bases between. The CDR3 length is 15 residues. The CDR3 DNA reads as TGTGCCAGCAGTTTACGGGGTAGCTCCTACAATGAGCAGTTCTTC. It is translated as CASSLRGSSYNEQFF.

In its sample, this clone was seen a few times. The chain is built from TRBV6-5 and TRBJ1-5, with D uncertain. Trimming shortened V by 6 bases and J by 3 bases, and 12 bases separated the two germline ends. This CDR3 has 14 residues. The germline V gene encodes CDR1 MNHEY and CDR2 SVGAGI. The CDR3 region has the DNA TGTGCCAGCAGCCCCCAATCCCCCAATCAGCCCCAGCATTTT. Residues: CASSPQSPNQPQHF.

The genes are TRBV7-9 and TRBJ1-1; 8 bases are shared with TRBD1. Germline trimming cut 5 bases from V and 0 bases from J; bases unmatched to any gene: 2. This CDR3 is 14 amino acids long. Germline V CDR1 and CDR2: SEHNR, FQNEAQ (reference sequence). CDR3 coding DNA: TGTGCCAGCAGCCTCAGGGGGCTGAACACTGAAGCTTTCTTT. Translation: CASSLRGLNTEAFF.

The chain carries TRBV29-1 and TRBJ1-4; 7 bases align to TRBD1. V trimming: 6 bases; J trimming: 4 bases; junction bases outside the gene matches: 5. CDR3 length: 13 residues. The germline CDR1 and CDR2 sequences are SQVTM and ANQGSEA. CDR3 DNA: TGCAGCGTAACCGGGACAGATAATGAAAAACTGTTTTTT. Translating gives CSVTGTDNEKLFF.

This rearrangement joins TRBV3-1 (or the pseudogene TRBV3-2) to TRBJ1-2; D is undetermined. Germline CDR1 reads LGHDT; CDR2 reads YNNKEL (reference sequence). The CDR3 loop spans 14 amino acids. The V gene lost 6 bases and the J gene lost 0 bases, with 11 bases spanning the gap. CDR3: CASSNTPTNYGYTF. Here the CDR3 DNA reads TGTGCCAGCAGTAACACGCCCACTAACTATGGCTACACCTTC.

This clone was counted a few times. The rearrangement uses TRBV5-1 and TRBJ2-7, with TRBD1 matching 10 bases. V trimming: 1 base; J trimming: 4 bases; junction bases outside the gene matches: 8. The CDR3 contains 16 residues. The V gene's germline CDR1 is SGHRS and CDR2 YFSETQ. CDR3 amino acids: CASSLPRDRGDYEQYF. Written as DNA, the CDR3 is TGCGCCAGCAGCTTGCCCAGGGACAGGGGCGATTACGAGCAGTACTTC. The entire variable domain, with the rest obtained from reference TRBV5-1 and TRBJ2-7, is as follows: KAGVTQTPRYLIKTRGQQVTLSCSPISGHRSVSWYQQTPGQGLQFLFEYFSETQRNKGNFPGRFSGRQFSNSRSEMNVSTLELGDSALYLCASSLPRDRGDYEQYFGPGTRLTVT.

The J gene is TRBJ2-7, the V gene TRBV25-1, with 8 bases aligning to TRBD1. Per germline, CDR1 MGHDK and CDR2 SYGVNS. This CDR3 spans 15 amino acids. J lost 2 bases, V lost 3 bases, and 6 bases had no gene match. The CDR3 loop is CASSDVGQGPYEQYF. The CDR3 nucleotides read TGTGCCAGCAGTGACGTCGGACAGGGCCCCTACGAGCAGTACTTC.

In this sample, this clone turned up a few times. The CDR3 reads CASSLITSGREYTGELFF. CDR3 nucleotide sequence: TGTGCCAGCAGCTTAATTACTAGCGGGAGAGAGTACACCGGGGAGCTGTTTTTT. This chain uses TRBV7-8 with TRBJ2-2; 11 positions agree with TRBD2. The CDR3 is 18 amino acids. Germline CDR1 reads SGHVS; CDR2 reads FQNEAQ. V lost 2 bases to trimming and J lost 3 bases; unmatched junction nucleotides: 8.

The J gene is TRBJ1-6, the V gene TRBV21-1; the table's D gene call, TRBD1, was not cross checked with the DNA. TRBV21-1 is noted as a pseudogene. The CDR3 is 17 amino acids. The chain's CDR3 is CASSKGARSSYNSPLHF. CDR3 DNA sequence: TGTGCCAGCAGCAAGGGGGCGCGGAGCTCCTATAATTCACCCCTCCACTTT.

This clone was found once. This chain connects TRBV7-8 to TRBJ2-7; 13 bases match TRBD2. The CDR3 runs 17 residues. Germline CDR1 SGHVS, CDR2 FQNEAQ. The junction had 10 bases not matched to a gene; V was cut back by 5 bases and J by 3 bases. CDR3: CASSKPGLAGAGYEQYF. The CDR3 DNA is TGTGCCAGCAGCAAACCTGGACTAGCGGGGGCGGGCTACGAGCAGTACTTC. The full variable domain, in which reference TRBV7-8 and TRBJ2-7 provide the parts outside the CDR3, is GAGVSQSPRYKVAKRGQDVALRCDPISGHVSLFWYQQALGQGPEFLTYFQNEAQLDKSGLPSDRFFAERPEGSVSTLKIQRTQQEDSAVYLCASSKPGLAGAGYEQYFGPGTRLTVT.

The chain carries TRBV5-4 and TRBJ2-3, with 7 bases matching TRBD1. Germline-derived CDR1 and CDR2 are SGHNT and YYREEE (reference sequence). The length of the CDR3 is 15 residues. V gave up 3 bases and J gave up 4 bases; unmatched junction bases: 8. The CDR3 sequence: CASSSETGRADTQYF. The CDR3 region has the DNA TGTGCCAGCAGCTCCGAGACAGGGCGAGCAGATACGCAGTATTTT.

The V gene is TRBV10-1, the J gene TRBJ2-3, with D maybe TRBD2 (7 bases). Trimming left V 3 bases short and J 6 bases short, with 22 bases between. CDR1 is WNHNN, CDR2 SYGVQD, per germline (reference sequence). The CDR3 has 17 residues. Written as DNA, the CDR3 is TGCGCCAGCAGTGACCCTCGGGCGGGGGCTGCCCAGGATACGCAGTATTTT. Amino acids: CASSDPRAGAAQDTQYF.

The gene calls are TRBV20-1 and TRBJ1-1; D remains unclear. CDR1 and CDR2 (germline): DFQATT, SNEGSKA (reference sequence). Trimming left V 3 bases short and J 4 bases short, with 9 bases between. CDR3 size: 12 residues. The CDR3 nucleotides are TGCAGTGCTAGTATGGGGAGCACTGAAGCTTTCTTT. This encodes CSASMGSTEAFF.

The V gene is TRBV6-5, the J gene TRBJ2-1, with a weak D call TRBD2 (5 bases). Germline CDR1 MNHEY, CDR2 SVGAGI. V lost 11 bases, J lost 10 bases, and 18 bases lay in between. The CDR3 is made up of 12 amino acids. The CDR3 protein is CAVRASPGEQFF. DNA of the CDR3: TGTGCCGTCCGGGCTAGCCCGGGAGAGCAGTTCTTC.

The chain's CDR3 is CAWSVRGNQPQHF. The CDR3 region has the DNA TGTGCCTGGAGTGTAAGGGGGAATCAGCCCCAGCATTTT. The V gene is TRBV30, the J gene TRBJ1-5, with a weak D call TRBD1 (6 bases). This CDR3 is built from 13 residues. The germline V and J ends were trimmed by 0 bases and 4 bases, with 7 bases remaining between them. Germline CDR1 and CDR2: GTSNPN and SVGIG (reference sequence).

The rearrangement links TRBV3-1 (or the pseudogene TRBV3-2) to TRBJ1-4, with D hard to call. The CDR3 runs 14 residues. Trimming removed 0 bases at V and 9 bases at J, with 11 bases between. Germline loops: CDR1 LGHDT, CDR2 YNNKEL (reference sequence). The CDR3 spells CASSQEDSVKKLFF. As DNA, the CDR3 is TGTGCCAGCAGCCAAGAAGATTCGGTGAAAAAACTGTTTTTT.

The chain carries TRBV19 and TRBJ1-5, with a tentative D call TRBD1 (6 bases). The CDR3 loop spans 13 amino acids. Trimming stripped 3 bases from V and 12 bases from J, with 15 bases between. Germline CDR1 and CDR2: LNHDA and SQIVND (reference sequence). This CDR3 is CASSIPGGLFQHF. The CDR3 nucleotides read TGTGCCAGTAGTATCCCCGGGGGGCTGTTCCAGCATTTT.